The 23 T cell receptor beta chains below come from one sample, sequenced in a study of brain T cells in children with intractable seizures. Assay: immunoSEQ multiplex PCR; the TCRdb copy retains only in-frame clones and omits some. The sample carries 300,000 to 400,000 clones, roughly 93% recorded once. The time point is: blood from clinic visit 5 months post-surgery; TSC patient then seizure free. This sample comprised peripheral blood, obtained roughly 5 months after surgery. These receptors were obtained from a boy under two years old with tuberous sclerosis and intractable seizures.

This chain joins TRBV7-3 and TRBJ1-5; 9 nucleotides align to TRBD1. V lost 4 bases to trimming and J lost 4 bases; unmatched junction nucleotides: 14. CDR1 and CDR2 from the germline V gene are SGHTA and FQGTGA. The CDR3 has 18 amino acids. The CDR3 sequence is CASSCRKDRGKVNQPQHF. DNA for the CDR3: TGTGCCAGCAGCTGCAGAAAGGACAGGGGTAAGGTTAATCAGCCCCAGCATTTT. Full variable domain (remainder filled in from reference TRBV7-3 and TRBJ1-5): GAGVSQTPSNKVTEKGKYVELRCDPISGHTALYWYRQSLGQGPEFLIYFQGTGAADDSGLPNDRFFAVRPEGSVSTLKIQRTERGDSAVYLCASSCRKDRGKVNQPQHFGDGTRLSIL.

This clone was detected many times. The J gene is TRBJ2-1, the V gene TRBV19; possibly TRBD2 for D (6 bases). V was cut by 3 bases and J by 7 bases, with 16 bases left in between. The CDR3 sequence is 15 residues long. The germline V gene has CDR1 LNHDA and CDR2 SQIVND (reference sequence). As DNA, the CDR3 is TGTGCCAGTAGTATCGCGGGAAACCAGGTGAATGAGCAGTTCTTC. Residues: CASSIAGNQVNEQFF.

The V call is TRBV30, the J call TRBJ2-7; 7 positions agree with TRBD1. Trimming took 5 bases from V and 2 from J; bases not matched to a gene: 3. Per the germline V gene, CDR1 is GTSNPN and CDR2 is SVGIG (reference sequence). The CDR3 consists of 12 residues. The CDR3 bases are TGTGCCTGGGAAACAGGGGCCTACGAGCAGTACTTC. Amino acid sequence: CAWETGAYEQYF. The full variable domain, completed using reference TRBV30 and TRBJ2-7, is SQTIHQWPATLVQPVGSPLSLECTVEGTSNPNLYWYRQAAGRGLQLLFYSVGIGQISSEVPQNLSASRPQDRQFILSSKKLLLSDSGFYLCAWETGAYEQYFGPGTRLTVT.

This clone appeared a few times. The chain is built from TRBV9 and TRBJ2-2, with D hard to call. The CDR3 sequence is 12 residues long. The germline V gene has CDR1 SGDLS and CDR2 YYNGEE. V lost 0 bases and J lost 7, with 4 bases in between. The CDR3 bases are TGTGCCAGCAGCGTAGACGTCGGGGAGCTGTTTTTT. It yields the protein CASSVDVGELFF.

Only one count was recorded for this clone. The sample has other DNA sequences that encode this CDR3 too. The genes are TRBV10-3 and TRBJ2-7; D gene uncertain. In germline, CDR1 is ENHRY, CDR2 SYGVKD. The CDR3 length is 12 residues. V was clipped by 0 bases and J by 4 bases, with 4 bases between them. Here the CDR3 DNA reads TGTGCCATCAGTGAGTCAGGGTACGAGCAGTACTTC. Translation: CAISESGYEQYF.

The V call is TRBV27, the J call TRBJ1-2; no clear D. Per the germline V gene, CDR1 is MNHEY and CDR2 is SMNVEV (reference sequence). This CDR3 comprises 15 residues. V was cut by 5 bases and J by 4 bases, with 17 bases left in between. CDR3 loop: CASSKDPRSGYGYTF. In DNA, the CDR3 is TGTGCCAGCAGTAAGGACCCTCGATCCGGCTATGGCTACACCTTC.

The chain has TRBV5-6 and TRBJ1-4, with 8 bases identical to TRBD1. From germline, CDR1 is SGHDT and CDR2 YYEEEE. The CDR3 is made up of 14 amino acids. The ends lost 6 bases at V and 8 bases at J; junction bases unmatched: 9. The CDR3 DNA reads TGTGCCAGCACCTGGGACAGGACAGTCGAAAAACTGTTTTTT. Encoded protein: CASTWDRTVEKLFF.

The CDR3 DNA follows: TGTGCCAGCAGCCAATCCCACGGAGTCGGAAACACCATATATTTT. Translation: CASSQSHGVGNTIYF. The chain employs TRBV11-3 and TRBJ1-3; D unresolved. Germline-derived CDR1 and CDR2 are SGHNT and YENEEA. This CDR3 comprises 15 residues. V was cut by 5 bases and J by 4 bases, with 15 bases left in between.

The chain has TRBV7-8 and TRBJ1-1; tentative D call: TRBD1 (6 bases). Germline values: CDR1 SGHVS, CDR2 FQNEAQ. V dropped 5 bases and J dropped 5 bases, with 12 bases sitting between them. This CDR3 has 13 residues. The CDR3 spells CASSRGGRTEAFF. CDR3 nucleotides: TGTGCCAGCAGCAGAGGGGGTCGGACTGAAGCTTTCTTT.

This chain uses TRBV5-1 with TRBJ1-1; a possible D gene is TRBD1 (6 bases). CDR1 and CDR2 (germline): SGHRS, YFSETQ. V was pared by 4 bases and J by 3 bases, with 10 bases between. The CDR3 contains 13 residues. Written as DNA, the CDR3 is TGCGCCAGCAGCATTAACAGGGACACTGAAGCTTTCTTT. Translated: CASSINRDTEAFF.

This clone was recorded many times. The V call is TRBV19, the J call TRBJ2-1; D is ambiguous. The CDR3 runs to 12 residues. V was clipped by 1 base and J by 7 bases, with 5 bases between them. In germline, CDR1 is LNHDA, CDR2 SQIVND (reference sequence). CDR3 protein: CASSIGWNEQFF. The CDR3 nucleotides are TGTGCCAGTAGTATAGGTTGGAATGAGCAGTTCTTC.

The chain recombines TRBV6-7 with TRBJ1-2; D is uncertain. TRBV6-7 is identified as an open reading frame with a role that is uncertain. The CDR3 totals 12 residues. V was cut by 0 bases and J by 8 bases, with 7 bases left in between. The CDR3 DNA sequence: TGTGCCAGCAGTTACTCACTAAAGGGCTACACCTTC. Translated, it gives CASSYSLKGYTF.

The chain recombines TRBV19 with TRBJ1-1; D gene ambiguous. The CDR3 has 16 amino acids. Per the germline V gene, CDR1 is LNHDA and CDR2 is SQIVND (reference sequence). V gave up 4 bases and J gave up 0 bases, with 15 bases separating them. The chain's CDR3 is CASSKQISFLNTEAFF. In DNA, the CDR3 is TGTGCCAGTAGTAAGCAGATCTCTTTTTTGAACACTGAAGCTTTCTTT. The variable domain in full, with the rest retrieved from reference TRBV19 and TRBJ1-1, is DGGITQSPKYLFRKEGQNVTLSCEQNLNHDAMYWYRQDPGQGLRLIYYSQIVNDFQKGDIAEGYSVSREKKESFPLTVTSAQKNPTAFYLCASSKQISFLNTEAFFGQGTRLTVV.

The J gene is TRBJ1-1, the V gene TRBV7-2; unclear D gene. Germline CDR1 is SGHTA and CDR2 is FQGNSA. Trimming removed 1 base at V and 4 bases at J, with 10 bases between. CDR3 length: 14 amino acids. The CDR3 here is CASSLVPFVTEAFF. CDR3 sequence (DNA): TGTGCCAGCAGCTTAGTGCCGTTCGTCACTGAAGCTTTCTTT. Using reference TRBV7-2 and TRBJ1-1 for the parts outside the CDR3, the full variable domain is GAGVSQSPSNKVTEKGKDVELRCDPISGHTALYWYRQSLGQGLEFLIYFQGNSAPDKSGLPSDRFSAERTGGSVSTLTIQRTQQEDSAVYLCASSLVPFVTEAFFGQGTRLTVV.

A word on this clone: This may be a read error, as it is one base from a much larger clone. Other DNA variants within this sample encode the same CDR3. The chain recombines TRBV5-1 with TRBJ1-2; weak D call: TRBD1 (5 bases). Trimming shortened V by 0 bases and J by 3 bases, and 6 bases separated the two germline ends. CDR3 length: 13 amino acids. Germline V CDR1 and CDR2: SGHRS, YFSETQ. CDR3 loop: CASSLEGDYGYTF. DNA for the CDR3: TGCGCCAGCAGCTTGGAAGGGGACTATGGCTACACCTTC.

The CDR3 DNA reads as TGTGCCAGCAGCTTGCGCCTAGATTCCTACGAGCAGTACTTC. Translation gives CASSLRLDSYEQYF. The J gene is TRBJ2-7, the V gene TRBV5-4, with unresolved D. Trimming stripped 1 base from V and 1 base from J, with 9 bases between. Germline assignment: CDR1 SGHNT and CDR2 YYREEE (reference sequence). The CDR3 has 14 residues.

V usage is TRBV21-1 and J usage is TRBJ2-1; the D call in the table, TRBD2, was not verified against the DNA. TRBV21-1 is a documented pseudogene. CDR3 size: 21 residues. CDR3 sequence (DNA): TGTGCCAGCAGCAAAGTCTCACCGGACGGGTGGGGACTAGCCGTTTACAATGAGCAGTTCTTC. Amino acid sequence: CASSKVSPDGWGLAVYNEQFF.

This sequence joins TRBV6-5 and TRBJ1-4, with D possibly matching TRBD1 (5 bases). Looked up from germline, CDR1 is MNHEY and CDR2 is SVGAGI. The V end was cut by 6 bases, the J end by 7 bases, with 18 bases between. The length of the CDR3 is 15 residues. The CDR3 region has the DNA TGTGCCAGCAGCGTACTTGGGGGTTCAAGTGAAAAACTGTTTTTT. It encodes CASSVLGGSSEKLFF.

The chain is built from TRBV11-3 and TRBJ2-3, with 9 nucleotides matching TRBD2. Germline assignment: CDR1 SGHNT and CDR2 YENEEA. This CDR3 contains 15 residues. The V and J ends lost 5 bases and 2 bases, in that order; junction bases with no gene match: 5. The CDR3, as DNA: TGTGCCAGCAGCGAGGGACTAGCCCTCACAGATACGCAGTATTTT. Translated: CASSEGLALTDTQYF.

V is TRBV19 and J is TRBJ2-1; D is unresolved. The length of the CDR3 is 14 residues. Germline CDR1 is LNHDA and CDR2 is SQIVND (reference sequence). The V end was cut by 3 bases, the J end by 3 bases, with 9 bases between. This chain's CDR3 is CASSIGQLYNEQFF. In DNA, the CDR3 is TGTGCCAGTAGTATTGGTCAGCTCTACAATGAGCAGTTCTTC.

The V and J genes are TRBV5-5 and TRBJ1-3; 10 bases fit TRBD1. This CDR3 is 17 amino acids long. CDR1 is SGHKS and CDR2 is YYEKEE in the germline V gene (reference sequence). Germline trimming cut 2 bases from V and 3 bases from J; bases unmatched to any gene: 8. The CDR3 loop is CASSFGTGTGDGNTIYF. The CDR3, as DNA: TGTGCCAGCAGCTTCGGTACCGGGACAGGGGATGGAAACACCATATATTTT.

This chain joins TRBV5-6 and TRBJ1-1, with D perhaps matching TRBD1 (6 bases). The CDR3 is made up of 12 amino acids. CDR1 SGHDT and CDR2 YYEEEE come from the germline V gene. V lost 4 bases and J 10 bases, leaving 14 bases between the germline ends. Written as DNA, the CDR3 is TGTGCCAGCAGCGTTTACAGGGCGGGAGCTTTCTTT. Amino acid sequence: CASSVYRAGAFF.

This clone has a handful of counts. The V gene is TRBV6-5, the J gene TRBJ1-2; tentatively, D is TRBD1 (6 bases). Germline loops: CDR1 MNHEY, CDR2 SVGAGI. The germline V and J ends were trimmed by 10 bases and 6 bases, with 18 bases remaining between them. The CDR3 spans 13 residues. Here the CDR3 reads CATLIGQIHGYTF. The CDR3 DNA reads TGTGCCACCCTGATAGGACAGATACATGGCTACACCTTC.